The 12 T cell receptor beta chains below come from one sample, sequenced in a study of T-cell memory formation after mild COVID-19. TCRdb independently ran MiXCR on the 5' RACE reads; one entry per CDR3 protein. This sample has roughly 68,000 distinct CDR3 sequences, with 16% found just once. Input material: PBMCs or a T cell subset sorted from them (not recorded which). The receptor source for this set is an adult woman who had mild COVID-19 (a few samples of this study predate the infection). Cell type and time point are not known.

The chain couples TRBV4-2 to TRBJ2-6; D gene unclear. Germline CDR1 and CDR2: LGHNA and YNFKEQ. The CDR3 loop spans 17 amino acids. V lost 2 bases and J lost 2, with 13 bases in between. In DNA form, the CDR3 reads TGTGCCAGCAGCCAAATAGAAGTAATAGCTGGGGCCAACGTCCTGACTTTC. Protein: CASSQIEVIAGANVLTF.

J is TRBJ2-2 and V is TRBV23-1, with a weak D call TRBD1 (6 bases). TRBV23-1 is recorded as an ORF, its role being uncertain. The CDR3 has 20 amino acids. Trimming stripped 3 bases from V and 0 bases from J, with 23 bases between. The CDR3 reads CASSHSRISRGSTNTGELFF. In DNA form, the CDR3 reads TGCGCCAGCAGTCATTCCAGAATTTCCAGGGGCTCTACGAACACCGGGGAGCTGTTTTTT.

This clonotype was counted only a few times. The V and J genes are TRBV7-8 and TRBJ2-7; no clear D. V was cut by 1 base and J by 2 bases, with 15 bases left in between. CDR3 length: 16 residues. Germline lookup yields CDR1 SGHVS and CDR2 FQNEAQ. CDR3 sequence reads: CASSLVEYERTYEQYF. The CDR3 region has the DNA TGTGCCAGCAGCTTAGTTGAGTACGAGCGAACCTACGAGCAGTACTTC.

The chain is built from TRBV20-1 and TRBJ2-6; D gene ambiguous. V lost 0 bases, J lost 1 base, and 4 bases lay in between. There are 14 residues in the CDR3. Germline lookup yields CDR1 DFQATT and CDR2 SNEGSKA (reference sequence). CDR3 in amino acids: CSARDPSGANVLTF. CDR3 nucleotide sequence: TGCAGTGCTAGAGATCCGTCTGGGGCCAACGTCCTGACTTTC.

In this sample, this clonotype turned up many times. The chain joins TRBV6-2 or TRBV6-3 to TRBJ2-7; D uncertain. Germline CDR1 is MNHEY and CDR2 is SVGEGT. Trimming stripped 8 bases from V and 0 bases from J, with 5 bases between. The CDR3 runs to 11 residues. Written as DNA, the CDR3 is TGTGCCAGCCGTTTCTCCTACGAGCAGTACTTC. Translation: CASRFSYEQYF.

Ten or more counts support this clonotype. This chain connects TRBV20-1 to TRBJ2-1; tentatively, D is TRBD1 or TRBD2 (5 bases each). The germline V and J ends were trimmed by 2 bases and 3 bases, with 11 bases remaining between them. The CDR3 runs 14 residues. Germline-derived CDR1 and CDR2 are DFQATT and SNEGSKA (reference sequence). CDR3 loop: CSARSGTLYNEQFF. CDR3 in DNA: TGCAGTGCTAGATCTGGGACCCTCTACAATGAGCAGTTCTTC.

This clonotype was seen only once. The J gene is TRBJ2-7, the V gene TRBV4-1, with 10 bases matching TRBD2. Germline V CDR1 and CDR2: MGHRA, YSYEKL. This CDR3 has 17 amino acids. The V and J ends lost 1 base and 6 bases, in that order; junction bases with no gene match: 12. CDR3 DNA: TGCGCCAGCAGCCAAGGCCCCCCGTGGCTAGCGGGGGCCGAGCAGTACTTC. Its translation: CASSQGPPWLAGAEQYF.

V usage is TRBV7-6 and J usage is TRBJ2-3; TRBD2 might be the D (5 bases). Germline V gene lookup returns CDR1 SGHVS and CDR2 FNYEAQ. The CDR3 runs to 16 residues. V dropped 0 bases and J dropped 0 bases, with 10 bases sitting between them. The CDR3 here is CASSLAASRSTDTQYF. CDR3 bases: TGTGCCAGCAGCTTAGCGGCTAGCCGTAGCACAGATACGCAGTATTTT.

The chain joins TRBV19 to TRBJ2-4; D is perhaps TRBD1 (5 bases). Germline V gene sequence: CDR1 LNHDA, CDR2 SQIVND (reference sequence). Trimming removed 9 bases from V and 2 bases from J, with 11 bases in between. This CDR3 contains 13 residues. The CDR3 reads CASTDITKNIQYF. In DNA form, the CDR3 reads TGTGCCAGCACGGACATTACCAAAAACATTCAGTACTTC.

The V and J genes are TRBV4-2 and TRBJ2-5, with 8 bases aligning to TRBD1. The germline V gene has CDR1 LGHNA and CDR2 YNFKEQ. This CDR3 comprises 16 residues. J gave up 5 bases and V 3 bases, and 11 bases lay outside the gene matches. The CDR3 DNA is TGTGCCAGCAGCCAGCCAGACAGGGGAGTTTTGGAGACCCAGTACTTC. It is translated as CASSQPDRGVLETQYF.

This clonotype appeared a few times. J is TRBJ2-5 and V is TRBV12-3 or TRBV12-4; TRBD2 aligns across 9 bases. Losses at the gene ends were 2 bases for V and 8 bases for J; bases not matched to a gene: 9. The CDR3 consists of 15 residues. The CDR3 sequence: CASSLSGGTEGTQYF. In DNA, the CDR3 is TGTGCCAGCAGTTTAAGCGGGGGGACCGAGGGTACCCAGTACTTC.

This clonotype has more than one count but fewer than ten. This chain joins TRBV12-3 or TRBV12-4 and TRBJ2-7; D tentatively reads TRBD1 or TRBD2 (5 bases each). This CDR3 has 15 amino acids. The V end was cut by 4 bases, the J end by 0 bases, with 13 bases between. The CDR3 DNA sequence: TGTGCCAGCAGTTCCCCCGGGACGGCCTCCTACGAGCAGTACTTC. Protein: CASSSPGTASYEQYF.